This T cell receptor beta chain was identified in a study of CXCR3-negative and CXCR3-positive naive CD8 T cells (dated by TCRdb to the late 2010s). Background for the entire study: Around 140 million TRB reads were obtained in total, roughly 1.5 +/- 0.3 million reads per library. Diversity and physicochemical repertoire analyses covered around 10 donors pooled from two independent experiments. Naive subsets from 5 or 6 donors and memory cells from 3 donors were included in the TRBV-TRBJ cluster analysis. Study-wide findings and limitations: TRBV-TRBJ usage was similar between naive CXCR3-negative and CXCR3-positive cells from the same donor, while memory cells showed distinct patterns. Because CXCR3 expression was partially decreased after cryopreservation, freshly isolated PBMCs were used for most assays. Both naive subsets had comparably high repertoire diversity, while memory CD8+ T cells had much lower repertoire diversity. Because surface CD5, which is linked to self-reactivity in mice, was comparable between the naive subsets, TCR interaction strength was also inferred from the physicochemical properties of TRB CDR3s.

The germline V gene (reference sequence) yields MNHEY for CDR1 and SMNVEV for CDR2. The CDR3, cysteine through phenylalanine, is 15 amino acids long. No DNA is recorded. Sequencer: NextSeq 550. The Human TCR Profiling Kit (MiLaboratory) was used to prepare UMI-labeled 5' RACE TRB cDNA libraries. The full amount of extracted RNA was used for cDNA synthesis, and the full amount of resulting cDNA was used for PCR amplification. Libraries were prepared in parallel with an identical number of PCR cycles. As for the original processing: With a minimum of two reads required per UMI, MIGEC and MiXCR pulled out about 50,000 +/- 10,000 unique UMI-labeled TRB cDNA molecules from each library. An average of 40,000 +/- 10,000 functional in-frame TRB CDR3 nucleotide clonotypes without stop codons was found per library. After each sample was downsampled to 5000 UMI-labeled TRB molecules, VDJtools was used to calculate diversity metrics such as normalized Shannon-Wiener and Chao1. For the central five CDR3 residues, VDJtools calculated physicochemical properties weighted by clonotype size, namely interaction energy, strength, volume and Kidera factor 4. Based on TCRdb reprocessing of the reads, there is one entry per CDR3 protein sequence, and DNA is missing. TCRdb assigned the V and J calls; the authors' analysis was not used. The sample's records list 30,000 to 40,000 distinct CDR3 sequences. The top ten clonotypes cover 14% of the sample.

Each CD8+ T cell subset was flow-sorted in triplicate, and 300,000 cells per subset were placed directly into RLT lysis buffer. Peripheral blood mononuclear cells were isolated from buffy coats using standard density gradient centrifugation. Total RNA was extracted from sorted cells using an RNeasy Mini Kit. To note about this clonotype: Its cognate antigen has yet to be identified.

This TCR was sampled from a human donor in good health. Some clones in this sample may be carry-over from other donors' samples. The material sequenced was memory CD8+ T cells from blood. The sample's cell subset or site, from its label and the paper: conventional CD8+ memory T cells (TMEM), sorted as controls. The V gene is TRBV27 and the J gene is TRBJ2-5; the D call of TRBD2 rests on TCRdb alone, since no DNA is present to check it. The CDR3 reads CASSLSDGGTETQYF.